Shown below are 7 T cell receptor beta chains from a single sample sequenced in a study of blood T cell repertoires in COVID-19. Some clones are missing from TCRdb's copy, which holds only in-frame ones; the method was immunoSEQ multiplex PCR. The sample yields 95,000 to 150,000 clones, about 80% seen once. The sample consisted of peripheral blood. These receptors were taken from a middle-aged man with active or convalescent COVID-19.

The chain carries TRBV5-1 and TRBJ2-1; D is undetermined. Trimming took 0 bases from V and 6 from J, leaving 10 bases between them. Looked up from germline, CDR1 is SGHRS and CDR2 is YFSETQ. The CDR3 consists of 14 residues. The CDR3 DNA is TGCGCCAGCAGCTTGGGACAATCCACCAATGAGCAGTTCTTC. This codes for CASSLGQSTNEQFF.

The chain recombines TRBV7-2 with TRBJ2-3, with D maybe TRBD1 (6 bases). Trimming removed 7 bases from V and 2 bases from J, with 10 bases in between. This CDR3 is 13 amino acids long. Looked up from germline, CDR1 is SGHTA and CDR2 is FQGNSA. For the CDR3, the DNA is TGTGCCAGCAAGGGGGTTAACACAGATACGCAGTATTTT. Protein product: CASKGVNTDTQYF.

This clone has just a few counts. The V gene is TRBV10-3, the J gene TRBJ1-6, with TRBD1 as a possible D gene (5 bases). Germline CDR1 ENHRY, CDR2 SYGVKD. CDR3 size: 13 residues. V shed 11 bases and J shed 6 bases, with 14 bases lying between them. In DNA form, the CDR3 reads TGTGCCGGCCAGACAGAACCTAATTCACCCCTCCACTTT. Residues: CAGQTEPNSPLHF.

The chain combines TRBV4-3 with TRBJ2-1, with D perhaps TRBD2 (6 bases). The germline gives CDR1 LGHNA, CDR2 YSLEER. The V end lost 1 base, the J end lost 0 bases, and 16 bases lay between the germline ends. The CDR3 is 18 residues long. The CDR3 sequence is CASSQGVGAGLSYNEQFF. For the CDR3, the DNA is TGCGCCAGCAGCCAAGGGGTAGGGGCGGGGCTCTCCTACAATGAGCAGTTCTTC.

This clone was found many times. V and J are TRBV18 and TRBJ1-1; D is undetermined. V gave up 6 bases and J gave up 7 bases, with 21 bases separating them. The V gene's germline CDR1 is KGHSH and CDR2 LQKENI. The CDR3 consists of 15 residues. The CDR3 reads CASSPREGVIIEAFF. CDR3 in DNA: TGTGCCAGCTCCCCCCGGGAGGGAGTCATAATTGAAGCTTTCTTT.

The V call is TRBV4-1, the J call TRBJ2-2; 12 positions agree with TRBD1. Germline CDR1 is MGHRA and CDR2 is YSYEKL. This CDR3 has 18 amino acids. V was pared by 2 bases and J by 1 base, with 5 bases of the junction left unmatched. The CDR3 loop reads CASSQTGTGGLNTGELFF. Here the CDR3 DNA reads TGCGCCAGCAGCCAAACCGGGACAGGGGGCTTGAACACCGGGGAGCTGTTTTTT.

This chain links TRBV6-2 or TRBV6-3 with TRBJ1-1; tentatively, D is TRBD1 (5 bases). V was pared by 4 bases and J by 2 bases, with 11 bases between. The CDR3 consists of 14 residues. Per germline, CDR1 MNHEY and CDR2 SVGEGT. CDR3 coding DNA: TGTGCCAGCAGTTCGACAGATTCTAACACTGAAGCTTTCTTT. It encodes CASSSTDSNTEAFF.